This TCR beta chain came from a study of response to subunit inactivated influenza vaccine. Whole-study findings and limits: Authors suggested each seasonal influenza vaccination recruits few new T cells.

TCRdb reanalysed the RT-PCR reads using MiXCR and keeps one entry per CDR3 protein. The profile shows hundreds of thousands of distinct CDR3 sequences, around 8% of them singletons. The ends lost 4 bases at V and 9 bases at J; junction bases unmatched: 11. Germline CDR1 is SGHTA and CDR2 is FQGNSA. This CDR3 is built from 15 residues. Ten or more counts support this clonotype. Its specificity is unknown. This receptor was obtained from a man aged 50-75 years who received an inactivated influenza vaccine. This chain joins TRBV7-2 and TRBJ2-2; 7 nucleotides line up with TRBD2. Sequenced here: PBMCs from blood, sampled around 25 months after vaccination. The CDR3 spells CASSSTSSSLRELFF. DNA for the CDR3: TGTGCCAGCAGCTCGACTAGCTCGTCTCTCCGGGAGCTGTTTTTT.